These T cell receptor beta chains were read from a single sample in a study of cytomegalovirus exposure and HLA in healthy donors. Clones were read by immunoSEQ multiplex PCR, and TCRdb kept only the in-frame ones, dropping some. The sample records about 140,000 clones, around 80% being singletons. Sequences were obtained from PBMCs. The receptors derive from a man in his thirties or forties in good health and CMV-seropositive. Each CDR3 is given with its conserved first and last residue. The D gene is left open where the match is weak. Some rows have no size entry. The others give once, few or many, or a class for an expanded clone.

TRBV5-6	few	TRBD1	TRBJ1-1	CASSYGTGLVNTEAFF	TGTGCCAGCAGCTACGGGACAGGCCTTGTCAACACTGAAGCTTTCTTT
TRBV18	.	.	TRBJ2-6	CASSPQGTGANVLTF	TGTGCCAGCTCACCGCAGGGTACTGGGGCCAACGTCCTGACTTTC
TRBV5-1	.	.	TRBJ1-1	CASSRGGVVNTEAFF	TGCGCCAGCTCCCGGGGAGGGGTTGTGAACACTGAAGCTTTCTTT
TRBV7-8	.	TRBD1	TRBJ1-5	CASSPIGGQGYNQPQHF	TGTGCCAGCAGCCCCATTGGAGGACAGGGTTACAATCAGCCCCAGCATTTT
TRBV6-6	.	.	TRBJ2-5	CASSFRGQETQYF	TGTGCCAGCAGTTTCCGGGGACAAGAGACCCAGTACTTC
TRBV5-4	.	TRBD1	TRBJ2-7	CASSFSQGAREQYF	TGTGCCAGCAGCTTTTCACAGGGGGCCAGGGAGCAGTACTTC
TRBV6-5	.	.	TRBJ1-1	CASTPRGVGTEAFF	TGTGCCAGCACGCCCCGGGGAGTGGGCACTGAAGCTTTCTTT
TRBV28	.	TRBD2	TRBJ2-1	CASSPAGGLSYNEQFF	TGTGCCAGCAGCCCAGCGGGGGGGCTCTCCTACAATGAGCAGTTCTTC
TRBV5-1	.	.	TRBJ2-1	CASSLGDNEQFF	TGCGCCAGCAGCTTGGGAGACAATGAGCAGTTCTTC
TRBV6-1	few	.	TRBJ2-7	CASSASTGPNYEQYF	TGTGCCAGCAGTGCGTCGACAGGACCAAACTACGAGCAGTACTTC
TRBV4-1	few	.	TRBJ2-7	CASSRGTGESYEQYF	TGCGCCAGCAGCCGGGGGACTGGGGAGAGCTACGAGCAGTACTTC
TRBV7-7	.	TRBD1	TRBJ1-5	CASSPRDRAVGYSNQPQHF	TGTGCCAGCAGCCCTCGGGACAGGGCGGTGGGATATAGCAATCAGCCCCAGCATTTT
TRBV4-1	.	.	TRBJ2-1	CASSQSLTVASYNEQFF	TGCGCCAGCAGCCAAAGCTTGACTGTCGCCTCCTACAATGAGCAGTTCTTC
TRBV7-9	.	.	TRBJ1-1	CASAQLMNTEAFF	TGTGCCAGCGCACAGCTTATGAACACTGAAGCTTTCTTT
TRBV5-4	.	.	TRBJ2-5	CASSQPRAGSQETQYF	TGTGCCAGCAGCCAACCTAGGGCAGGGTCGCAAGAGACCCAGTACTTC
TRBV5-4	.	TRBD2	TRBJ2-7	CASSLGLATYEQYF	TGTGCCAGCAGCTTGGGACTAGCGACCTACGAGCAGTACTTC
TRBV28	.	.	TRBJ2-4	CASSLSRTGGIQYF	TGTGCCAGCAGTTTATCCCGGACAGGAGGGATTCAGTACTTC
TRBV9	.	TRBD2	TRBJ2-3	CASAGLAYTTDTQYF	TGTGCCAGCGCAGGACTAGCCTATACCACAGATACGCAGTATTTT
TRBV10-1	.	TRBD2	TRBJ2-1	CASSELRLAVDEQFF	TGCGCCAGCAGTGAGTTACGACTAGCTGTAGATGAGCAGTTCTTC
TRBV5-4	.	.	TRBJ2-6	CASSSYRVIISGANVLTF	TGTGCCAGCAGCTCCTACAGGGTAATAATTTCTGGGGCCAACGTCCTGACTTTC
TRBV19	.	TRBD1	TRBJ2-7	CASSRDRSSYEQYF	TGTGCCAGTAGTAGGGACAGGAGCTCCTACGAGCAGTACTTC
TRBV5-1	.	TRBD2	TRBJ2-5	CASSLGVAGKETQYF	TGCGCCAGCAGCTTGGGGGTAGCGGGGAAAGAGACCCAGTACTTC
TRBV5-4	.	.	TRBJ1-2	CASSGGGTPYGYTF	TGTGCCAGCAGCGGGGGGGGGACCCCCTATGGCTACACCTTC
TRBV6-5	.	.	TRBJ2-7	CASSSLGGADEQYF	TGTGCCAGCAGCTCCCTGGGTGGGGCCGACGAGCAGTACTTC
TRBV2	once	TRBD1	TRBJ1-3	CASSQQGASGNTIYF	TGTGCCAGCAGTCAACAGGGGGCCAGTGGAAACACCATATATTTT
TRBV7-6	.	.	TRBJ2-5	CASSQVKGWKTQYF	TGTGCCAGCAGCCAAGTAAAGGGGTGGAAGACCCAGTACTTC
TRBV7-3	.	.	TRBJ2-6	CASSLTGGQAGANVLTF	TGTGCCAGCAGCTTAACGGGAGGACAGGCTGGGGCCAACGTCCTGACTTTC
TRBV5-5	.	TRBD1	TRBJ2-7	CASSTATGASYEQYF	TGTGCCAGCAGCACAGCGACAGGGGCGTCCTACGAGCAGTACTTC
TRBV7-8	.	.	TRBJ2-7	CASSLASGFSRVGSNGQYF	TGTGCCAGCAGCTTAGCGTCGGGGTTTAGTCGAGTTGGGTCTAACGGGCAGTACTTC
TRBV5-4	.	.	TRBJ1-6	CASSAGGIKNSPLHF	TGTGCCAGCAGCGCGGGAGGGATAAAGAATTCACCCCTCCACTTT
TRBV6-5	once	TRBD1	TRBJ1-2	CASSYVGTEARYTF	TGTGCCAGCAGTTATGTCGGGACAGAAGCACGCTACACCTTC